This entry lists 6 T cell receptor beta chains sequenced from one sample in a study of cytomegalovirus exposure and HLA in healthy donors. The PCR had 60 Vbeta and 13 Jbeta primers. Profiling relied on immunoSEQ multiplex PCR, and the TCRdb table lists in-frame clones only, not all of them. The table has 150,000 to 200,000 clones, over 65% seen once. The sequencing sample was made of PBMCs. Receptors originate from a woman aged 45-65 years in good health and CMV-seropositive.

This clone was observed a handful of times. The sample contains more than one DNA sequence encoding this CDR3. The chain recombines TRBV18 with TRBJ1-2; 9 positions agree with TRBD1. This CDR3 is built from 16 residues. With V trimmed by 6 bases and J by 3 bases, 11 bases remained unmatched. Germline V lookup: CDR1 KGHSH, CDR2 LQKENI. CDR3 loop: CASSPDRGGFDYGYTF. CDR3 nucleotides: TGTGCCAGCTCGCCTGACAGGGGGGGCTTTGACTATGGCTACACCTTC. Drawing the rest from reference TRBV18 and TRBJ1-2, the complete variable domain is NAGVMQNPRHLVRRRGQEARLRCSPMKGHSHVYWYRQLPEEGLKFMVYLQKENIIDESGMPKERFSAEFPKEGPSILRIQQVVRGDSAAYFCASSPDRGGFDYGYTFGSGTRLTVV.

This chain joins TRBV5-1 and TRBJ1-1; possibly TRBD1 for D (6 bases). In germline, CDR1 is SGHRS, CDR2 YFSETQ. This CDR3 has 14 residues. Trimming shortened V by 0 bases and J by 5 bases, and 11 bases separated the two germline ends. The CDR3 DNA reads as TGCGCCAGCAGCTTGGCCACAGGGAATACTGAAGCTTTCTTT. Translated: CASSLATGNTEAFF.

This clone was picked up one time. The chain employs TRBV4-3 and TRBJ1-6; 9 bases map to TRBD1. Germline assignment: CDR1 LGHNA and CDR2 YSLEER. The CDR3 has 15 amino acids. The V segment lost 4 bases and the J segment 7 bases; nucleotides outside the gene matches: 5. CDR3 residues: CASSPGQGGNSPLHF. The CDR3 DNA reads TGCGCCAGCAGCCCGGGACAGGGAGGAAATTCACCCCTCCACTTT.

The chain recombines TRBV4-2 with TRBJ1-3, with D hard to call. In germline, CDR1 is LGHNA, CDR2 YNFKEQ. Trimming shortened V by 0 bases and J by 0 bases, and 6 bases separated the two germline ends. The CDR3 is 15 residues long. The CDR3 spells CASSQEGGSGNTIYF. As DNA, the CDR3 is TGTGCCAGCAGCCAAGAAGGAGGCTCTGGAAACACCATATATTTT.

Only one count was recorded for this clone. The chain links TRBV4-2 to TRBJ1-1; no clear D. The length of the CDR3 is 13 residues. V shed 5 bases and J shed 11 bases, with 18 bases lying between them. Germline loops: CDR1 LGHNA, CDR2 YNFKEQ. The CDR3 here is CASSKRSTVQAFF. CDR3 DNA sequence: TGTGCCAGCAGCAAACGATCCACCGTACAGGCTTTCTTT.

The rearrangement joins TRBV5-4 to TRBJ1-1; 9 nucleotides match TRBD1. This CDR3 has 14 residues. V trimming: 3 bases; J trimming: 5 bases; junction bases outside the gene matches: 5. Germline CDR1 is SGHNT and CDR2 is YYREEE (reference sequence). CDR3 protein: CASSYTGGITEAFF. In nucleotides, the CDR3 is TGTGCCAGCAGCTATACAGGGGGCATAACTGAAGCTTTCTTT.